This TCR beta chain came from a study of T cell repertoires in cytomegalovirus infection. Turning to the study itself: Recently identified HLA-C-restricted CMV epitopes were used, and well-studied HLA-B-restricted CMV epitopes were used as well. Through public TCR beta signatures, both CMV infection and matching HLA type were indicated.

Details on this clonotype: Antigen: not known.

Broader study findings: It was HLA-C-restricted CMV-specific TCR beta clonotypes that dominated the response ex vivo. Cumulative frequency of public TCR beta families picked out carriers of CMV plus the relevant HLA.

Trimming took off 6 bases at V and 8 bases at J, with 16 bases between the two ends. This CDR3 region has 13 residues. CDR1 is MNHEY, CDR2 SVGAGI, per germline. TCRdb called the reads again in MiXCR, with one record for every CDR3 protein. The sample includes approximately 470,000 distinct CDR3 sequences, roughly 43% seen only once; the top ten take approximately 40%. J is TRBJ1-2 and V is TRBV6-5; possibly TRBD1 for D (6 bases). The TCR was taken from a human donor in good health (CMV status not recorded). Some clones in this sample may be carry-over from other donors' samples. The material was cultured PBMCs, obtained from culture after CMV antigen stimulation. CDR3 sequence reads: CASSPRDMGGYTF. In DNA form, the CDR3 reads TGTGCCAGCAGCCCCCGGGACATGGGAGGCTACACCTTC.